This T cell receptor beta chain was obtained from a study of PD-1 blockade in classical Hodgkin lymphoma. TCRdb's copy holds only in-frame clones and misses some; the assay was immunoSEQ multiplex PCR. The repertoire includes more than 70,000 clones, 80% to 95% of them detected once, and under 3% sits in the top ten. All patients experienced relapse after autologous stem cell transplantation, and brentuximab vedotin exposure was variable. Best responses included complete response and partial response; otherwise, the best response was progressive disease. Findings and limits, study-wide: CD4+ TCR diversity, unlike CD8+, climbed significantly by C4D1. The diversity seen at baseline in complete responders resembled that of newly diagnosed patients. Baseline TCR diversity was reportedly lower in newly diagnosed patients than in healthy donors. It was reported as lower still in relapsed/refractory patients.

From germline, CDR1 is SEHNR and CDR2 FQNEAQ (reference sequence). Trimming at V came to 6 bases and at J to 6 bases, leaving 13 bases not matched to a gene. This CDR3 is built from 15 residues. Of note for this clone: Its antigen is as yet unknown.

This TCR was recovered from a human donor with classical Hodgkin lymphoma. The rearrangement joins TRBV7-9 to TRBJ2-7, with 8 bases matching TRBD1. Specimen: peripheral blood mononuclear cells (PBMCs), collected before the second cycle of nivolumab. CDR3 loop: CASSQGQGISGEQYF. CDR3 DNA: TGTGCCAGCAGTCAAGGACAGGGTATCTCCGGCGAGCAGTACTTC.